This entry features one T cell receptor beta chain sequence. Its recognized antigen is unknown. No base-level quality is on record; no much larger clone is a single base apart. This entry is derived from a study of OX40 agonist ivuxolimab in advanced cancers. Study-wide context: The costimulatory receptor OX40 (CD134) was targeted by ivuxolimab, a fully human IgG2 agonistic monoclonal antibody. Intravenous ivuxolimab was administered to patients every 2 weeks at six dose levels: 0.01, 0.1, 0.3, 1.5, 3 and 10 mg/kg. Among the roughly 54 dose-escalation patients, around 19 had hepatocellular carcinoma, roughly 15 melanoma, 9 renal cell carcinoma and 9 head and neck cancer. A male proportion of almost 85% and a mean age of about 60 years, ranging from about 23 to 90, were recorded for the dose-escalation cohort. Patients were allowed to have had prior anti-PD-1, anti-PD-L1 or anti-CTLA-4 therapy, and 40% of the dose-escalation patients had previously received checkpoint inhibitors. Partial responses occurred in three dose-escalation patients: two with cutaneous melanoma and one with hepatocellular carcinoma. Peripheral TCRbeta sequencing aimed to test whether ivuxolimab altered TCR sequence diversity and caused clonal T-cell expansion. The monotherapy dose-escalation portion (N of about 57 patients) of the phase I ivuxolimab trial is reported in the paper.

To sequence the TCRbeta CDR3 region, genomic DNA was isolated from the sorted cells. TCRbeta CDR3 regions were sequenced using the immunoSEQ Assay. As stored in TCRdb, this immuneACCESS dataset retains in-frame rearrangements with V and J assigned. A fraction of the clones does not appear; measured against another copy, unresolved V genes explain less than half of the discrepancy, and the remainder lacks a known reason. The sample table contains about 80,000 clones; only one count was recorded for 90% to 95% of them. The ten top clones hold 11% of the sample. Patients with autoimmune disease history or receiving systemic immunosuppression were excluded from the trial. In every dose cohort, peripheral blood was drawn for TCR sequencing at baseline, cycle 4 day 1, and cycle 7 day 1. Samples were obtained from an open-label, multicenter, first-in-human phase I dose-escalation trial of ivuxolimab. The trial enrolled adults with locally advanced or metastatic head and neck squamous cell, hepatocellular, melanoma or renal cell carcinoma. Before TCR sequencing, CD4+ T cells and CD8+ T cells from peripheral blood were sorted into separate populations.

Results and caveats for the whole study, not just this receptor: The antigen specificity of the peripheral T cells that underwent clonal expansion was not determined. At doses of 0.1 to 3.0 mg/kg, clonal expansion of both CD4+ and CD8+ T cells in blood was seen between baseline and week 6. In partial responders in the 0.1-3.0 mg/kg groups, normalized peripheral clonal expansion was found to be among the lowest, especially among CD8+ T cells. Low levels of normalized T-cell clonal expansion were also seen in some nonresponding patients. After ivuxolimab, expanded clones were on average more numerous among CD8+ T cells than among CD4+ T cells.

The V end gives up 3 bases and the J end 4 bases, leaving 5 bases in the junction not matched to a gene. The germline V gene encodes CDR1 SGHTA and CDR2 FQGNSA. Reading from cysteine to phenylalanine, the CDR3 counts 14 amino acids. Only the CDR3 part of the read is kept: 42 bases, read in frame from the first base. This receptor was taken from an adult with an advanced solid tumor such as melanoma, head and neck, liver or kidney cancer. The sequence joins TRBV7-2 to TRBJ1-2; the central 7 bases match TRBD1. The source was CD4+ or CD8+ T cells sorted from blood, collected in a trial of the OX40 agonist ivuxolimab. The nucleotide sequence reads TGTGCCAGCAGCTTCAGGGACAGCCCCTATGGCTACACCTTC. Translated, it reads CASSFRDSPYGYTF.